This passage covers 10 T cell receptor beta chains from one sample sequenced in a study of T cells in Graves' hyperthyroidism and ophthalmopathy. TCR beta CDR3 region amplification was performed from RNA transcripts. A set of HTBI primers served as the primers for a first-round RT-PCR of the TCR CDR3. From the multiplex PCR reads, TCRdb called clonotypes with MiXCR, one entry per CDR3 protein. The repertoire has hundreds of thousands of distinct CDR3 sequences, 15% to 17% of them found once; the top ten carry around 7.7%. Specimen: blood. The receptors shown here come from a young woman with Graves' hyperthyroidism.

This clonotype was counted a few times. V and J are TRBV24-1 and TRBJ2-2, with D possibly being TRBD2 (6 bases). This CDR3 has 17 residues. The V gene's germline CDR1 is KGHDR and CDR2 SFDVKD. V lost 0 bases and J lost 3, with 13 bases in between. In nucleotides, the CDR3 is TGTGCCACCAGTGATTTGCGAACCGGGACTCACACCGGGGAGCTGTTTTTT. This gives the protein CATSDLRTGTHTGELFF.

In this sample, this clonotype turned up many times. The rearrangement joins TRBV19 to TRBJ1-2; D possibly corresponds to TRBD1 (5 bases). The CDR3 contains 14 residues. V shed 4 bases and J shed 2 bases, with 11 bases lying between them. Germline V CDR1 and CDR2: LNHDA, SQIVND (reference sequence). As DNA, the CDR3 is TGTGCCAGTAGTACAGGGACCGCCAACTATGGCTACACCTTC. This codes for CASSTGTANYGYTF.

The V and J genes are TRBV15 and TRBJ2-3; 11 bases fit TRBD2. The CDR3 extends over 16 amino acids. V gave up 11 bases and J gave up 6 bases; unmatched junction bases: 16. CDR1 is LNHNV, CDR2 YYDKDF, per germline (reference sequence). CDR3: CARDISIAGGPDTQYF. DNA of the CDR3: TGTGCCCGGGACATAAGTATAGCGGGGGGGCCGGATACGCAGTATTTT.

CDR3 DNA: TGCGCCAGCAGCCGGGGCTCTAGCGGGAGCACAGATACGCAGTATTTT. Residues: CASSRGSSGSTDTQYF. The gene calls are TRBV5-1 and TRBJ2-3; 8 nucleotides line up with TRBD2. In germline, CDR1 is SGHRS, CDR2 YFSETQ. The CDR3 has 16 residues. The trim removed 4 bases at V and 0 bases at J, leaving 7 bases unmatched.

The sample holds many counts of this clonotype. The chain couples TRBV6-1 to TRBJ1-1; D remains unclear. This CDR3 region has 14 residues. The V end was cut by 4 bases, the J end by 1 base, with 10 bases between. Germline CDR1 is MNHNS and CDR2 is SASEGT. The CDR3: CASSVRRPNTEAFF. CDR3 nucleotides: TGTGCCAGCAGTGTGAGGCGGCCGAACACTGAAGCTTTCTTT.

This clonotype was observed many times. The chain uses TRBV7-9 and TRBJ2-1; 8 bases fit TRBD2. V trimming: 4 bases; J trimming: 7 bases; junction bases outside the gene matches: 9. The CDR3 runs to 15 residues. Germline V gene data show CDR1 as SEHNR and CDR2 as FQNEAQ (reference sequence). The chain's CDR3 is CASSYPGLDGNEQFF. CDR3 in DNA: TGTGCCAGCAGCTATCCGGGACTAGACGGGAATGAGCAGTTCTTC.

This clonotype was picked up many times. The V gene is TRBV6-1, the J gene TRBJ2-5; TRBD1 matches 10 bases. V shed 6 bases and J 5 bases; nucleotides not matched to a gene: 3. Germline V CDR1 and CDR2: MNHNS, SASEGT. The CDR3 runs to 13 residues. The CDR3 sequence is CASSGTGEETQYF. DNA of the CDR3: TGTGCCAGCAGCGGGACAGGGGAGGAGACCCAGTACTTC.

This clonotype was observed many times. CDR3 DNA sequence: TGTGCCAGTAGTCCCGTGCGGGACAGCCTCTACGAGCAGTACTTC. The encoded protein is CASSPVRDSLYEQYF. The genes are TRBV19 and TRBJ2-7; a possible D gene is TRBD1 (7 bases). Germline-derived CDR1 and CDR2 are LNHDA and SQIVND (reference sequence). The V and J ends lost 5 bases and 3 bases respectively, with 17 bases between them. CDR3 length equals 15 residues.

This clonotype was counted a few times. Since a much larger clone is just one base distant, this may be a read error. The chain links TRBV7-2 to TRBJ2-7; 13 bases are shared with TRBD2. The CDR3 is made up of 19 amino acids. CDR1 SGHTA and CDR2 FQGNSA come from the germline V gene. V trimming: 5 bases; J trimming: 0 bases; junction bases outside the gene matches: 13. As DNA, the CDR3 is TGTGCCAGCAGCGAGGGGGGGACTAGCGGGATTCTGAGCTCCTACGAGCAGTACTTC. This translates into CASSEGGTSGILSSYEQYF. Together with reference TRBV7-2 and TRBJ2-7, the CDR3 gives the full variable domain: GAGVSQSPSNKVTEKGKDVELRCDPISGHTALYWYRQSLGQGLEFLIYFQGNSAPDKSGLPSDRFSAERTGGSVSTLTIQRTQQEDSAVYLCASSEGGTSGILSSYEQYFGPGTRLTVT.

This clonotype appeared many times. The chain is built from TRBV6-1 and TRBJ1-1, with 9 nucleotides matching TRBD1. V dropped 5 bases and J dropped 5; count of bases not matched to a gene: 6. CDR1 MNHNS and CDR2 SASEGT come from the germline V gene. This CDR3 has 14 residues. Here the CDR3 reads CASSPQGARTEAFF. CDR3 in DNA: TGTGCCAGCAGTCCACAGGGGGCAAGGACTGAAGCTTTCTTT.